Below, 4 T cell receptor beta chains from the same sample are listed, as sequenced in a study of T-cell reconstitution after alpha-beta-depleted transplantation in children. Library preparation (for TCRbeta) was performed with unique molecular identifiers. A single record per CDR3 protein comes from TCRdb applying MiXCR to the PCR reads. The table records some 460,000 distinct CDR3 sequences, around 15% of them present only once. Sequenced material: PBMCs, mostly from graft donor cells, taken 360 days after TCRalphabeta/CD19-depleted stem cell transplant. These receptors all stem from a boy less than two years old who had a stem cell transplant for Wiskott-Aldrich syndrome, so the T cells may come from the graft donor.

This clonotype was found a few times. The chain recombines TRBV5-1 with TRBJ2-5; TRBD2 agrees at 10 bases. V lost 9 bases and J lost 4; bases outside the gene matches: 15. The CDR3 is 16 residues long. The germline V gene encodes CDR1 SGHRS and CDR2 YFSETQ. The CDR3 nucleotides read TGCGCCAACCCCGCATCATCTAGCGGGGGAGGAGAGACCCAGTACTTC. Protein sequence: CANPASSSGGGETQYF.

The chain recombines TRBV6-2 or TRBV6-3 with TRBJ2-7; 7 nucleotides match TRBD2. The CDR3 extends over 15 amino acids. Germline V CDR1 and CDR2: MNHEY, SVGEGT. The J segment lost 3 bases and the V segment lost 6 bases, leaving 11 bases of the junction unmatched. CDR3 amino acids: CASSSPGLSLYEQYF. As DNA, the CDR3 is TGTGCCAGCAGCTCCCCGGGACTATCCCTCTACGAGCAGTACTTC.

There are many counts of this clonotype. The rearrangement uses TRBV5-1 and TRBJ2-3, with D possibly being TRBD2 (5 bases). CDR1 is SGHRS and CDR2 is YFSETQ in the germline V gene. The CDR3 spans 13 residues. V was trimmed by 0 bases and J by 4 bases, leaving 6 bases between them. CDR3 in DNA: TGCGCCAGCAGCTTGGCCGGGGCAGATACGCAGTATTTT. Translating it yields CASSLAGADTQYF.

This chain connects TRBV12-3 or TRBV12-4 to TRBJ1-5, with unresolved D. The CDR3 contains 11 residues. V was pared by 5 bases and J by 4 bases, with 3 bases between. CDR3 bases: TGTGCCAGCAGTCGTAATCAGCCCCAGCATTTT. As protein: CASSRNQPQHF.